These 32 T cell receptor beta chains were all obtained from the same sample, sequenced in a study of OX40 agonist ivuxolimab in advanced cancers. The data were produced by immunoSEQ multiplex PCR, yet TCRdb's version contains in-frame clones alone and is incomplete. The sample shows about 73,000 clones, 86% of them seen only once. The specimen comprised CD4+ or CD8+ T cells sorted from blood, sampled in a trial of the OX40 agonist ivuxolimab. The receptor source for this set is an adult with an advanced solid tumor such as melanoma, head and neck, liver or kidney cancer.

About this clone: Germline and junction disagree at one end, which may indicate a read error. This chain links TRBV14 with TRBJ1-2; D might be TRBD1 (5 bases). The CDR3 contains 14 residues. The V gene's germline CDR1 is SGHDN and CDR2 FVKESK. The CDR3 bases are TGTGCCAGCAGCGAAGAGGGGCGCAGTTATGGCTACACCTTC. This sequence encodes CASSEEGRSYGYTF.

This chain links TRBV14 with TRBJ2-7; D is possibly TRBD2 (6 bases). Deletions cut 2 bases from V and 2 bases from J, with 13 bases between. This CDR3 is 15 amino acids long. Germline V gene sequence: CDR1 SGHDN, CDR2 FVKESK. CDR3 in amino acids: CASSQFSGLAYEQYF. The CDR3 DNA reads TGTGCCAGCAGCCAATTTAGCGGTTTGGCCTACGAGCAGTACTTC.

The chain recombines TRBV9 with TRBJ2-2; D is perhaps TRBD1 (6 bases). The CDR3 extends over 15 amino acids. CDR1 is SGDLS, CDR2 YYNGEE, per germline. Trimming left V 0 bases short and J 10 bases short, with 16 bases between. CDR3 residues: CASSVDPWDNEELFF. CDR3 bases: TGTGCCAGCAGCGTAGATCCCTGGGACAACGAGGAGCTGTTTTTT.

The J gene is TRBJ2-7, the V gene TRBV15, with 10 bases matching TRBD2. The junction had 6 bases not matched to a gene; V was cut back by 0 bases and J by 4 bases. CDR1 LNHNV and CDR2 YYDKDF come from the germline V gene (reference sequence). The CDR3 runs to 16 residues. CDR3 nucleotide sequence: TGTGCCACCAGCAGAGACCCTAGCGGGAGTGGGTACGAGCAGTACTTC. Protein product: CATSRDPSGSGYEQYF.

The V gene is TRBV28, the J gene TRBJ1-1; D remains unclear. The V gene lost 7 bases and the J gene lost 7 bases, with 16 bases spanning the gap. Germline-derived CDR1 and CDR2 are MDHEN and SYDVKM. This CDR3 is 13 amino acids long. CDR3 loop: CASTTADRGEAFF. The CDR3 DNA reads TGTGCCAGCACTACTGCCGACCGTGGTGAAGCTTTCTTT.

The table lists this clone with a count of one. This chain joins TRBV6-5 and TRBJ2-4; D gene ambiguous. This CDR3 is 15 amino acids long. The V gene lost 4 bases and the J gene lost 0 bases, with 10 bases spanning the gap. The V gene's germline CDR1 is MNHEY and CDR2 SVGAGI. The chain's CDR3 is CASSSLQLAKNIQYF. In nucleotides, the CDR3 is TGTGCCAGCAGTTCTTTACAGTTAGCCAAAAACATTCAGTACTTC.

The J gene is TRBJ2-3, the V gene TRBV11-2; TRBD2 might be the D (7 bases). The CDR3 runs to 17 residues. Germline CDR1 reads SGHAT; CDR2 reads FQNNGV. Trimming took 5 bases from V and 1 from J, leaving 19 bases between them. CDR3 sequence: CASSKLGGGGGTDTQYF. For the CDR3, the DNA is TGTGCCAGCAGCAAGCTTGGAGGGGGAGGGGGCACAGATACGCAGTATTTT.

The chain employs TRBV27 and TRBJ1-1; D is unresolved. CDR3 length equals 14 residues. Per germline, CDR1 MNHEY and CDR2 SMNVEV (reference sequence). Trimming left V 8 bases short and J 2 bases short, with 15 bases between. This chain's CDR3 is CASGRQVSNTEAFF. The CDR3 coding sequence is TGTGCCAGCGGCCGTCAAGTATCAAACACTGAAGCTTTCTTT.

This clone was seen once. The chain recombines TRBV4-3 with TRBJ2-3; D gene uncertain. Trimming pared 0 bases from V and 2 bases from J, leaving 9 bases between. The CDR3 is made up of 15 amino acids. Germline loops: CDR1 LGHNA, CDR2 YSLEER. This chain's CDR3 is CASSQDNGFTDTQYF. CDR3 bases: TGCGCCAGCAGCCAAGATAACGGCTTCACAGATACGCAGTATTTT.

The CDR3 DNA is TGTGCCAGCAGCCTAATCTTAGGTCCGCAGTATTTT. Its protein product is CASSLILGPQYF. This sequence joins TRBV7-2 and TRBJ2-3; no firm D call. V was shortened by 5 bases and J by 10 bases, with 13 bases between the two germline ends. There are 12 residues in the CDR3. CDR1 and CDR2 (germline): SGHTA, FQGNSA.

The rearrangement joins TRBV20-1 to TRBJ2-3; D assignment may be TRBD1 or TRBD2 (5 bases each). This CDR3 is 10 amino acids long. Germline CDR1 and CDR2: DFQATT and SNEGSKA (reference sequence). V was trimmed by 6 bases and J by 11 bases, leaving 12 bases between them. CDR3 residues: CSARDLKQYF. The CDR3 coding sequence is TGCAGTGCCCGGGACCTAAAGCAGTATTTT.

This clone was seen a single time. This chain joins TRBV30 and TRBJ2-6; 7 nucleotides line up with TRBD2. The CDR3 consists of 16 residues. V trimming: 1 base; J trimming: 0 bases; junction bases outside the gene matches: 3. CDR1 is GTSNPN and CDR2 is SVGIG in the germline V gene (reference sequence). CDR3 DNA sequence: TGTGCCTGGAGTGGGGGAGGGGCCTCTGGGGCCAACGTCCTGACTTTC. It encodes CAWSGGGASGANVLTF.

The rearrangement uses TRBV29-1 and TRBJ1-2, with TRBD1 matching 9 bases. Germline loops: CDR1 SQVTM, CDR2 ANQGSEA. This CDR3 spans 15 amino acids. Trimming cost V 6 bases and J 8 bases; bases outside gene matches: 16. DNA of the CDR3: TGCAGCGTGGAGACGGGACAGGGCCTCCTGTGGGGCTACACCTTC. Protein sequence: CSVETGQGLLWGYTF.

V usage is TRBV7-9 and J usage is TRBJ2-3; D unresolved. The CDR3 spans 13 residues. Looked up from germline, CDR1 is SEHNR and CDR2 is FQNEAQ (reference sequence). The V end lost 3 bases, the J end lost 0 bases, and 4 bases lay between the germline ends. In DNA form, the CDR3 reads TGTGCCAGCAGCTTCCTAAGCACAGATACGCAGTATTTT. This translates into CASSFLSTDTQYF. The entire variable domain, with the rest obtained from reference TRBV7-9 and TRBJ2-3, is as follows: DTGVSQNPRHKITKRGQNVTFRCDPISEHNRLYWYRQTLGQGPEFLTYFQNEAQLEKSRLLSDRFSAERPKGSFSTLEIQRTEQGDSAMYLCASSFLSTDTQYFGPGTRLTVL.

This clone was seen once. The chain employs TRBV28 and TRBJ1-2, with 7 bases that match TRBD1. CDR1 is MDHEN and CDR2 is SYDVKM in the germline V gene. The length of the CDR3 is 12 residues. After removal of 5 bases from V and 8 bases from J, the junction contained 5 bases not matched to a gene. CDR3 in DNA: TGTGCCAGCAGTGGAGGACAGGACGGCTACACCTTC. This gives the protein CASSGGQDGYTF.

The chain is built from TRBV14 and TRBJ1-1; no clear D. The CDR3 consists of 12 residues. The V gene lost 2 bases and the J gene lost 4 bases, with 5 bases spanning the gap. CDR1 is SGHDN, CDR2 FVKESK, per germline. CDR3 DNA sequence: TGTGCCAGCAGCCAATGGGGCACTGAAGCTTTCTTT. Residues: CASSQWGTEAFF.

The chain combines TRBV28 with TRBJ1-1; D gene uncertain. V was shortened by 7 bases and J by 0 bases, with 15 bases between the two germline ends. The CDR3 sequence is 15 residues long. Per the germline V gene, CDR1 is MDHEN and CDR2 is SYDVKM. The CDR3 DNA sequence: TGTGCCAGCACTTCACGAGGGCGCATGAACACTGAAGCTTTCTTT. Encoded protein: CASTSRGRMNTEAFF.

The CDR3 sequence is CASSQSFSNQPQHF. The CDR3 coding sequence is TGTGCCAGCTCACAATCCTTTAGCAATCAGCCCCAGCATTTT. J is TRBJ1-5 and V is TRBV18; no definite D call. Trimming stripped 4 bases from V and 0 bases from J, with 7 bases between. Germline CDR1 and CDR2: KGHSH and LQKENI. The CDR3 has 14 amino acids.

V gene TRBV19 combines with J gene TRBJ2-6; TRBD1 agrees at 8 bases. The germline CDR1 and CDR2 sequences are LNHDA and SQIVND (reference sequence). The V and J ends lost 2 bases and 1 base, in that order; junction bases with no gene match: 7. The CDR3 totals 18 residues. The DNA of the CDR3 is TGTGCCAGTAGTATACAGGACAGGGCACTATCTGGGGCCAACGTCCTGACTTTC. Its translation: CASSIQDRALSGANVLTF.

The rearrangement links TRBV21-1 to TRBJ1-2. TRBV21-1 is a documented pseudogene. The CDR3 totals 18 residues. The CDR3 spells CASSKRRREKTSLYGYTF. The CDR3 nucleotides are TGTGCCAGCAGCAAACGAAGGAGGGAGAAGACGAGTCTCTATGGCTACACCTTC.

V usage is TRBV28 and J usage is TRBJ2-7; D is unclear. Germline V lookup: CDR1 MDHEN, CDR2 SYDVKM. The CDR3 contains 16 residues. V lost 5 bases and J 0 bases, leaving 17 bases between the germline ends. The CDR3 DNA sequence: TGTGCCAGCAGTCCAGTTGGTGTAAGGAGCTCCTACGAGCAGTACTTC. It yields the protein CASSPVGVRSSYEQYF.

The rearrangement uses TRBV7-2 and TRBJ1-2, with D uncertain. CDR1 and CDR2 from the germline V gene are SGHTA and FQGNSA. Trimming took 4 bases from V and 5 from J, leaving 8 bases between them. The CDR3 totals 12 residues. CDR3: CASSSRGYGYTF. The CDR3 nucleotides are TGTGCCAGCAGCTCGCGCGGGTATGGCTACACCTTC.

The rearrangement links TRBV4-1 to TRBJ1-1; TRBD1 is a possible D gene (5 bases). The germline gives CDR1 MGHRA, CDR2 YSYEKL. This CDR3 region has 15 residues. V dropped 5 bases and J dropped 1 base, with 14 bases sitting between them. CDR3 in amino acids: CASSKGWAGNTEAFF. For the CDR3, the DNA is TGCGCCAGCAGCAAGGGGTGGGCAGGGAACACTGAAGCTTTCTTT.

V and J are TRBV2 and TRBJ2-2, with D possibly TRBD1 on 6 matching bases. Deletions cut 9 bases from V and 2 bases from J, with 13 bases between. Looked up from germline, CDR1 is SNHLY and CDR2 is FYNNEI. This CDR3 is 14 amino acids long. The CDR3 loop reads CASEGTLNTGELFF. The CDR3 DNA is TGTGCCAGTGAGGGGACACTTAACACCGGGGAGCTGTTTTTT.

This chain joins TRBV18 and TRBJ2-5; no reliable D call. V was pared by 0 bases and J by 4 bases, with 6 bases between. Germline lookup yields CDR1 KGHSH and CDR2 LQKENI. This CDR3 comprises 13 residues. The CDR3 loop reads CASSPPMAETQYF. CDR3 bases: TGTGCCAGCTCACCACCGATGGCAGAGACCCAGTACTTC. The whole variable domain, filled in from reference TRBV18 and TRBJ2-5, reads NAGVMQNPRHLVRRRGQEARLRCSPMKGHSHVYWYRQLPEEGLKFMVYLQKENIIDESGMPKERFSAEFPKEGPSILRIQQVVRGDSAAYFCASSPPMAETQYFGPGTRLLVL.

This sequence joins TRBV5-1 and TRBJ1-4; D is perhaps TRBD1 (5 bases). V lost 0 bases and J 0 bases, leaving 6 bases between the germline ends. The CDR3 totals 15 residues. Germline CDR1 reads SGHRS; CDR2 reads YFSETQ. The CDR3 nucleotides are TGCGCCAGCAGCTTGGGGGGGTCAACTAATGAAAAACTGTTTTTT. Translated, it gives CASSLGGSTNEKLFF.

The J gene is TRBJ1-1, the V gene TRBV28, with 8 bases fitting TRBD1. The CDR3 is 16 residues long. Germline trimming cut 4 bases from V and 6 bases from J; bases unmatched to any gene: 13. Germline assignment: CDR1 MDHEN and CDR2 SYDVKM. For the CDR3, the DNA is TGTGCCAGCAGTTCCACCTCCAGGGGGCTAAACTCTGAAGCTTTCTTT. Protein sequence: CASSSTSRGLNSEAFF.

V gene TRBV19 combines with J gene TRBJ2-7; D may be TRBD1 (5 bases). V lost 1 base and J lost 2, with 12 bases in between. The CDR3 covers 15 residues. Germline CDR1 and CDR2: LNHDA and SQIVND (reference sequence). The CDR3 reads CASSIAGQPPYEQYF. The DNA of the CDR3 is TGTGCCAGTAGTATAGCCGGACAACCGCCCTACGAGCAGTACTTC.

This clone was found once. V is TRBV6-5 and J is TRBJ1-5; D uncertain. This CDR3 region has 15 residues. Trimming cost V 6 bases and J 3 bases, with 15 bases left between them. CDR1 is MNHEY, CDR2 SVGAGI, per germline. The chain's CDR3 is CASRPTGNHNQPQHF. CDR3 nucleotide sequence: TGTGCCAGCAGACCCACGGGGAATCACAATCAGCCCCAGCATTTT.

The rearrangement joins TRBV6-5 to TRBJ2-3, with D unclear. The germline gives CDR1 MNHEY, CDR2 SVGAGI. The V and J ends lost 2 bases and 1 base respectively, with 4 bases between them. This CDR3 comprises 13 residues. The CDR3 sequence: CASSYGGTDTQYF. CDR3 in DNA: TGTGCCAGCAGTTACGGGGGCACAGATACGCAGTATTTT.

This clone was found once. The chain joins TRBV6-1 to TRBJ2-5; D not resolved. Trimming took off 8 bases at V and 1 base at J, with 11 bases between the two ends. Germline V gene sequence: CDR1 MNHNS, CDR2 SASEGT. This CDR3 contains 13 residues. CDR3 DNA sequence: TGTGCCAGCCCCCCCGGGCCCCAAGAGACCCAGTACTTC. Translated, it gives CASPPGPQETQYF.

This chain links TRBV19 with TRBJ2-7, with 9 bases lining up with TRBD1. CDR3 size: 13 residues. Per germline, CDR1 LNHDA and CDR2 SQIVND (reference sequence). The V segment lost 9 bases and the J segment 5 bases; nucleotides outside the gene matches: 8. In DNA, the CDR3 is TGTGCCAGCCACCGACAGGGGGACAACGAGCAGTACTTC. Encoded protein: CASHRQGDNEQYF.